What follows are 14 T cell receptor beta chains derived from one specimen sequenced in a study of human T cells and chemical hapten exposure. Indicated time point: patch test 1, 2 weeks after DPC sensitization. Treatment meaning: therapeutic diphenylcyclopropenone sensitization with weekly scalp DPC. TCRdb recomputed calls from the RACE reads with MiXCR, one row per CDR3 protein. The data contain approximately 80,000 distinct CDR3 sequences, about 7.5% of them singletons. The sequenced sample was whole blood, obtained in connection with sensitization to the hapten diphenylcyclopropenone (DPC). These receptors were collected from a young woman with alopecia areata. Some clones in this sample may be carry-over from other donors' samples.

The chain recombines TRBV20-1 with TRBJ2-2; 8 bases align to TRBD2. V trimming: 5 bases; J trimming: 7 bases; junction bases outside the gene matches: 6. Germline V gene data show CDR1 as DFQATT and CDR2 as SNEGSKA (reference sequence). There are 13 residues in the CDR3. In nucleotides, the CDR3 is TGCAGTGCTCTACACGGGGGGGGCGGGGAGCTGTTTTTT. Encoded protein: CSALHGGGGELFF.

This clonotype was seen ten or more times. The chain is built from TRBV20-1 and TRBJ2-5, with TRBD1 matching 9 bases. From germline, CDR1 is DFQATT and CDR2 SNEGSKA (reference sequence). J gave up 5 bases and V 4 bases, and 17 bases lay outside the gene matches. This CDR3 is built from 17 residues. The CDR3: CSAIPPGTGYYTETQYF. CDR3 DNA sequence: TGCAGTGCTATCCCCCCCGGGACAGGGTACTATACGGAGACCCAGTACTTC.

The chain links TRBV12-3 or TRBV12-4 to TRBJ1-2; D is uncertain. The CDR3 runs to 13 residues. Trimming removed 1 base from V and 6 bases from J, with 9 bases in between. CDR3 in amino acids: CASSLDDRDGYTF. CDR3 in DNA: TGTGCCAGCAGTTTAGATGATCGGGATGGCTACACCTTC.

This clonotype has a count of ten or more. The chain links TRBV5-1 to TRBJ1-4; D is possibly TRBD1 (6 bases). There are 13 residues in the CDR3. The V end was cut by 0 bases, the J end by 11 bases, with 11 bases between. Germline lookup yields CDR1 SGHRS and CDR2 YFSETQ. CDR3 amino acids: CASSLEDSGKLFF. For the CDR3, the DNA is TGCGCCAGCAGCTTGGAGGACAGCGGGAAACTGTTTTTT.

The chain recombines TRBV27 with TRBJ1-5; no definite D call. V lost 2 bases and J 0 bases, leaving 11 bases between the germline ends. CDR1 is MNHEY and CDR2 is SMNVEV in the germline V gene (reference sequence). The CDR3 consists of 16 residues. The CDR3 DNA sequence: TGTGCCAGCAGTTTAGAAGGCCGATATAGCAATCAGCCCCAGCATTTT. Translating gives CASSLEGRYSNQPQHF.

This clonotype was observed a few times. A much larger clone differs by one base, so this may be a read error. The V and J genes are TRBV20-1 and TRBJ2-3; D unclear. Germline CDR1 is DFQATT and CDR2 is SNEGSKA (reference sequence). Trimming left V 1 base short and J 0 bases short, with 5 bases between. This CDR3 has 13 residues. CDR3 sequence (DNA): TGCAGTGCTAGAGGTCCTAGCACAGATACGCAGTATTTT. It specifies CSARGPSTDTQYF.

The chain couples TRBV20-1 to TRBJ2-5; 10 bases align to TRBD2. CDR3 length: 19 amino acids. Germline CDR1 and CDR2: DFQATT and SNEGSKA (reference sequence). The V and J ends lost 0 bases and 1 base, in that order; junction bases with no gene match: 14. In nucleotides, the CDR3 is TGCAGTGCTAGAGATCTCGTGGCTAGCGGGGGAGCTCGCCAAGAGACCCAGTACTTC. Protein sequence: CSARDLVASGGARQETQYF.

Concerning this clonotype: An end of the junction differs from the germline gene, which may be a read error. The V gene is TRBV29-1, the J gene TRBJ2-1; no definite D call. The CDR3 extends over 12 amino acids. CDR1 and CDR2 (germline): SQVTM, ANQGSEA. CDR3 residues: CSVKDCVDEQFF. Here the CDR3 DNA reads TGCAGCGTTAAAGACTGCGTCGATGAGCAGTTCTTC.

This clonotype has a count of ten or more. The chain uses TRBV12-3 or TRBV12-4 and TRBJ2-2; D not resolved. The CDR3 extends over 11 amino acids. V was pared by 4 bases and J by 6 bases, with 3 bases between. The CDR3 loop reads CASSWSGELFF. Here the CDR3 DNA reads TGTGCCAGCAGTTGGTCCGGGGAGCTGTTTTTT.

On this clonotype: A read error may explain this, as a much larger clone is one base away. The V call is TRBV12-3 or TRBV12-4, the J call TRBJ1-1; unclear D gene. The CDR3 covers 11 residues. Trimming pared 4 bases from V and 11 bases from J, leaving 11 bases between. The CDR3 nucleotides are TGTGCCAGCAGTTGGAATAGGGATGCTTTCTTT. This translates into CASSWNRDAFF.

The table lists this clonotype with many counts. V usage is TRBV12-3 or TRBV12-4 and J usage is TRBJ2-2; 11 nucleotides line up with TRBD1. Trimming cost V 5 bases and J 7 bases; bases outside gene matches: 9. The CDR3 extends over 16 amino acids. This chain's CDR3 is CASSDPGQGVRGELFF. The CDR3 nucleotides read TGTGCCAGCAGTGACCCGGGACAGGGGGTTCGCGGGGAGCTGTTTTTT.

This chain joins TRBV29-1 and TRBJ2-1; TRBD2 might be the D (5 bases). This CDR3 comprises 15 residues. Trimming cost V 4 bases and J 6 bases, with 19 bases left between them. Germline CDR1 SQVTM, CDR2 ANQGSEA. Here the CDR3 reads CSVAKATPGGNEQFF. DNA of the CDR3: TGCAGCGTTGCTAAGGCGACACCCGGAGGCAATGAGCAGTTCTTC.

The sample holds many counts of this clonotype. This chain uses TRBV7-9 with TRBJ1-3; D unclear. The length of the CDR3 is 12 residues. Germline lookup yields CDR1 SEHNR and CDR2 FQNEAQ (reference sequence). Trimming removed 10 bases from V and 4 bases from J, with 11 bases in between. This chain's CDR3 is CATRKGGNTIYF. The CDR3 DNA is TGTGCCACACGAAAAGGGGGAAACACCATATATTTT.

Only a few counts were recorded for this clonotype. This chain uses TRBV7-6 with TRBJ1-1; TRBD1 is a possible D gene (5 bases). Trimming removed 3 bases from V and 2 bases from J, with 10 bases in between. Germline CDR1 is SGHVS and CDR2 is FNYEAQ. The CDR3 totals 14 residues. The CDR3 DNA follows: TGTGCCAGCAGCTTTGGGGCCAGTAACACTGAAGCTTTCTTT. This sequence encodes CASSFGASNTEAFF.